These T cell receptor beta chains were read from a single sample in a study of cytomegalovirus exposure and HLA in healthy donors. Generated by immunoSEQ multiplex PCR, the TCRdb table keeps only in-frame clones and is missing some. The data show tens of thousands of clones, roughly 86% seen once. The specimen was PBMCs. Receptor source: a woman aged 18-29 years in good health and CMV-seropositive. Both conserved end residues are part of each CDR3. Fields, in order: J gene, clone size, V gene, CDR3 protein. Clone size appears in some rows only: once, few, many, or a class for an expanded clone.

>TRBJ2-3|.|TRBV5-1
CASSAGLATSTDTQYF
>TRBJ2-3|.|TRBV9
CASSKGTSGYTDTQYF
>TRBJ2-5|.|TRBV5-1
CASSLISRETQYF
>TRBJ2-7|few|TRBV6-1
CASTRAETYEQYF
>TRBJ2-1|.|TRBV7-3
CASSLIGTSGRAGEQFF
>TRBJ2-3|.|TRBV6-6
CASSTVPGSGTDTQYF
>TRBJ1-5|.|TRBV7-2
CASSQWPQPQHF
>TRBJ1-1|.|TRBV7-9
CASRLKQGAKENTEAFF
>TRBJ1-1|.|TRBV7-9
CASSSTGGNTEAFF
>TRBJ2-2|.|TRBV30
CAWSVPDRATGELFF
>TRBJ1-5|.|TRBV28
CASSSGTRVDSPQHF
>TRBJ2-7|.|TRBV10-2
CASRDIIYEQYF
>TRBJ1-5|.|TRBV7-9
CSSSHRGALPQHF
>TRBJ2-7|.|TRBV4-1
CASSQQGAYEQYF
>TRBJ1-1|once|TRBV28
CASISGNWNTEAFF
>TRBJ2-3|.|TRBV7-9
CASSLGQVTDTQYF
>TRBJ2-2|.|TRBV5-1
CASSFGAGGHPNTGELFF
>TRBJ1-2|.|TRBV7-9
CASSLGDGYTF
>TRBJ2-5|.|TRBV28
CASSHIADLETQYF
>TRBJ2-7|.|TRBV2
CASFGISSYEQYF
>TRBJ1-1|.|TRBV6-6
CASREGDTEAFF
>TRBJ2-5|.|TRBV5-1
CASSLGQTYQETQYF
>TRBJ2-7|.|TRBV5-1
CASRSLGGVQNEQYF
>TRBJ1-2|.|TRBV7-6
CASSDGTGGVKWGYTF
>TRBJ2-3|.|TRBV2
CASSDTSSTDTQYF
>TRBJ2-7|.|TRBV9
CASSVKDRGLYEQYF
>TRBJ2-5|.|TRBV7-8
CASSLAGTSFGETQYF